Listed below are T cell receptor beta chains from one sample, sequenced in a study of cytomegalovirus exposure and HLA in healthy donors. TCRdb keeps only in-frame clones here, not all; method: immunoSEQ multiplex PCR. The profile covers over 100,000 clones, with roughly 70% appearing a single time and approximately 2.1% taken by the ten largest. The sequencing input was PBMCs. These receptors were obtained from a woman between 40 and 50 years old in good health and CMV-seropositive. The CDR3 runs from the conserved cysteine through the conserved F or W. A D gene is named only where the DNA matches it firmly. The size field is filled for only some rows; it gives once, few, many or a size class.

v_gene	d_gene	j_gene	abundance	CDR3aa	CDR3nt
TRBV2	TRBD2	TRBJ2-1	NA	CASRQRGLGQFF	TGTGCCAGCAGGCAGCGGGGGCTAGGGCAGTTCTTC
TRBV7-9	TRBD1	TRBJ1-1	NA	CASSLVMGQLGTEAFF	TGTGCCAGCAGCTTAGTTATGGGACAGCTGGGGACTGAAGCTTTCTTT
TRBV9	NA	TRBJ2-2	NA	CASSAELGTTGELFF	TGTGCCAGCAGCGCCGAGCTGGGGACAACCGGGGAGCTGTTTTTT
TRBV7-2	TRBD1	TRBJ2-7	NA	CASSGQGGYEQYF	TGTGCCAGCAGTGGACAGGGCGGCTACGAGCAGTACTTC
TRBV18	NA	TRBJ1-4	once	CASSPMGLGANEKLFF	TGTGCCAGCTCACCTATGGGTCTCGGGGCTAATGAAAAACTGTTTTTT
TRBV5-5	TRBD1	TRBJ1-1	NA	CASRPGTGHFNTEAFF	TGTGCCAGCAGACCGGGGACAGGGCACTTCAACACTGAAGCTTTCTTT
TRBV19	TRBD2	TRBJ2-2	once	CASSIRLAGVGTGELFF	TGTGCCAGTAGTATCCGACTAGCGGGGGTAGGCACCGGGGAGCTGTTTTTT
TRBV19	NA	TRBJ2-5	NA	CASSASGRETQYF	TGTGCCAGTAGTGCTTCAGGAAGAGAGACCCAGTACTTC
TRBV15	TRBD2	TRBJ2-1	few	CATSRDLSGRSYNEQFF	TGTGCCACCAGCAGAGACCTAAGCGGGAGATCCTACAATGAGCAGTTCTTC
TRBV7-2	TRBD1	TRBJ2-2	NA	CASSLGWANRGLAGELFF	TGTGCCAGCAGCTTGGGCTGGGCTAACAGGGGGCTCGCCGGGGAGCTGTTTTTT
TRBV7-2	TRBD1	TRBJ2-6	NA	CASRSPKTGRSGANVLTF	TGTGCCAGCAGATCTCCAAAGACAGGGCGCTCTGGGGCCAACGTCCTGACTTTC
TRBV9	TRBD2	TRBJ2-5	NA	CASSVVPSGVSTQYF	TGTGCCAGCAGCGTAGTCCCTAGCGGGGTATCCACCCAGTACTTC
TRBV29-1	NA	TRBJ2-7	NA	CSVEGGLPLREQYF	TGCAGCGTTGAGGGAGGCCTGCCTCTTCGGGAGCAGTACTTC
TRBV25-1	NA	TRBJ2-7	NA	CASSTHGDIPSYEQYF	TGTGCCAGCAGTACCCACGGGGACATCCCCTCCTACGAGCAGTACTTC
TRBV7-2	NA	TRBJ1-1	NA	CASSQKRGTEAFF	TGTGCCAGCAGCCAAAAAAGGGGCACTGAAGCTTTCTTT
TRBV7-9	NA	TRBJ2-5	NA	CASSLYAEKEAQYF	TGTGCCAGCAGCTTATATGCAGAGAAAGAGGCCCAGTACTTC
TRBV7-3	TRBD2	TRBJ2-2	NA	CASSLSGGRGTGELFF	TGTGCCAGCAGCTTATCGGGCGGGAGAGGGACCGGGGAGCTGTTTTTT
TRBV30	NA	TRBJ2-5	NA	CAWSVGQGLETQYF	TGTGCCTGGAGTGTCGGGCAGGGTCTTGAGACCCAGTACTTC
TRBV6-5	NA	TRBJ2-2	NA	CASKGTVLGELFF	TGTGCCAGCAAAGGGACTGTTCTAGGGGAGCTGTTTTTT
TRBV9	TRBD1	TRBJ2-5	NA	CASSERDRYQETQYF	TGTGCCAGCAGCGAGAGGGACAGGTACCAAGAGACCCAGTACTTC
TRBV6-5	NA	TRBJ2-7	NA	CASRWGREAGEQYF	TGTGCCAGCAGGTGGGGCAGGGAGGCCGGCGAGCAGTACTTC
TRBV4-1	NA	TRBJ1-6	NA	CASSFRTVVNSPLHF	TGCGCCAGCAGCTTCCGGACAGTAGTTAATTCACCCCTCCACTTT
TRBV30	NA	TRBJ1-2	NA	CAWRGRTAVGLYGYTF	TGTGCCTGGAGGGGGAGAACGGCCGTCGGGCTTTATGGCTACACCTTC
TRBV7-8	NA	TRBJ1-2	NA	CASSLGQSYGYTF	TGTGCCAGCAGCTTGGGGCAGTCCTATGGCTACACCTTC
TRBV30	TRBD1	TRBJ2-7	NA	CAWTFRQGGEQYF	TGTGCCTGGACTTTCCGACAGGGCGGCGAGCAGTACTTC
TRBV2	TRBD1	TRBJ2-5	few	CASLRDRAQETQYF	TGTGCCAGCCTCCGGGACAGGGCCCAAGAGACCCAGTACTTC
TRBV11-2	TRBD1	TRBJ1-2	NA	CASSLEGGTVGYTF	TGTGCCAGCAGCTTAGAAGGGGGCACAGTTGGCTACACCTTC
TRBV7-8	NA	TRBJ1-1	once	CASSSRTLPEAFF	TGTGCCAGCAGCTCGAGGACACTCCCTGAAGCTTTCTTT
TRBV21-1	NA	TRBJ1-4	NA	CASNVRAVGEKLFF	TGTGCCAGCAATGTGAGGGCCGTAGGTGAAAAACTGTTTTTT
TRBV7-8	NA	TRBJ2-1	NA	CASSQVVGQGGSNEQFF	TGTGCCAGCAGCCAAGTGGTAGGGCAGGGAGGTTCCAATGAGCAGTTCTTC
TRBV2	TRBD1	TRBJ2-1	NA	CANTLGQGEYNEQFF	TGTGCCAACACCCTGGGACAGGGGGAGTACAATGAGCAGTTCTTC